The present entry profiles one T cell receptor beta chain with its context. Participants spanned ages about 18 to 90 years and resided in about 25 US areas. In the original analysis: Amplification with reference gene primers provided the estimates of nucleated cell counts. Data came from immunoSEQ multiplex PCR; TCRdb stores just in-frame clones and leaves some out. Clone size and the V and J calls come from that table; the DNA yielded D and trimming. The sample lists over 200,000 clones; approximately 88% were seen once. Germline V lookup: CDR1 LNHDA, CDR2 SQIVND (reference sequence). The V end lost 11 bases, the J end lost 6 bases, and 11 bases lay between the germline ends. The length of the CDR3 is 11 residues. The sample originates from a study of blood T cell repertoires in COVID-19. Study information: Sites in the United States, Italy and Spain provided acute and convalescent COVID-19 samples. T cells, B-cell-depleted T cells, or PBMCs supplied cDNA or gDNA.

The V and J genes are TRBV19 and TRBJ1-3; TRBD1 might be the D (5 bases). The source is a woman aged 25-40 years who had been exposed to COVID-19. The sequenced material came from PBMCs or T cells enriched from blood (not recorded which). The CDR3 protein is CAAGWQNTIYF. DNA of the CDR3: TGTGCCGCAGGGTGGCAAAACACCATATATTTT.